The sequence of this T cell receptor beta chain was determined in a study of shared clonotypes between healthy human individuals. About the study: The plates for each donor numbered three CD4 naive, three CD4 memory, two CD8 naive and one CD8 memory.

Each sorted subset replicate got 200 ng genomic DNA, around 29,000 genomes. Clones were sequenced by immunoSEQ multiplex PCR, and TCRdb holds only the in-frame ones, with some missing. The sample has about 1.5 million clones; 95% to 99% are singletons. The donors, healthy adults who were HIV-negative, had experienced no recent acute infections or vaccinations. Into CD45RA+ naive and CD45RA-negative memory subsets, the CD4+ cells were split. The length of the CDR3 is 17 residues. Looked up from germline, CDR1 is SGHNT and CDR2 is YYREEE (reference sequence). The V segment lost 3 bases and the J segment 5 bases; nucleotides outside the gene matches: 14.

The rearrangement links TRBV5-4 to TRBJ1-2; 9 bases map to TRBD1. The sequence was obtained from a man younger than 45 in good health. Sequencing was carried out using naive CD4+ T cells sorted from blood. Subset denoted: CD45RA+ positively selected. CDR3 sequence: CASSSPGGQGIVYGYTF. In nucleotides, the CDR3 is TGTGCCAGCAGCTCCCCGGGGGGACAGGGTATAGTATATGGCTACACCTTC.